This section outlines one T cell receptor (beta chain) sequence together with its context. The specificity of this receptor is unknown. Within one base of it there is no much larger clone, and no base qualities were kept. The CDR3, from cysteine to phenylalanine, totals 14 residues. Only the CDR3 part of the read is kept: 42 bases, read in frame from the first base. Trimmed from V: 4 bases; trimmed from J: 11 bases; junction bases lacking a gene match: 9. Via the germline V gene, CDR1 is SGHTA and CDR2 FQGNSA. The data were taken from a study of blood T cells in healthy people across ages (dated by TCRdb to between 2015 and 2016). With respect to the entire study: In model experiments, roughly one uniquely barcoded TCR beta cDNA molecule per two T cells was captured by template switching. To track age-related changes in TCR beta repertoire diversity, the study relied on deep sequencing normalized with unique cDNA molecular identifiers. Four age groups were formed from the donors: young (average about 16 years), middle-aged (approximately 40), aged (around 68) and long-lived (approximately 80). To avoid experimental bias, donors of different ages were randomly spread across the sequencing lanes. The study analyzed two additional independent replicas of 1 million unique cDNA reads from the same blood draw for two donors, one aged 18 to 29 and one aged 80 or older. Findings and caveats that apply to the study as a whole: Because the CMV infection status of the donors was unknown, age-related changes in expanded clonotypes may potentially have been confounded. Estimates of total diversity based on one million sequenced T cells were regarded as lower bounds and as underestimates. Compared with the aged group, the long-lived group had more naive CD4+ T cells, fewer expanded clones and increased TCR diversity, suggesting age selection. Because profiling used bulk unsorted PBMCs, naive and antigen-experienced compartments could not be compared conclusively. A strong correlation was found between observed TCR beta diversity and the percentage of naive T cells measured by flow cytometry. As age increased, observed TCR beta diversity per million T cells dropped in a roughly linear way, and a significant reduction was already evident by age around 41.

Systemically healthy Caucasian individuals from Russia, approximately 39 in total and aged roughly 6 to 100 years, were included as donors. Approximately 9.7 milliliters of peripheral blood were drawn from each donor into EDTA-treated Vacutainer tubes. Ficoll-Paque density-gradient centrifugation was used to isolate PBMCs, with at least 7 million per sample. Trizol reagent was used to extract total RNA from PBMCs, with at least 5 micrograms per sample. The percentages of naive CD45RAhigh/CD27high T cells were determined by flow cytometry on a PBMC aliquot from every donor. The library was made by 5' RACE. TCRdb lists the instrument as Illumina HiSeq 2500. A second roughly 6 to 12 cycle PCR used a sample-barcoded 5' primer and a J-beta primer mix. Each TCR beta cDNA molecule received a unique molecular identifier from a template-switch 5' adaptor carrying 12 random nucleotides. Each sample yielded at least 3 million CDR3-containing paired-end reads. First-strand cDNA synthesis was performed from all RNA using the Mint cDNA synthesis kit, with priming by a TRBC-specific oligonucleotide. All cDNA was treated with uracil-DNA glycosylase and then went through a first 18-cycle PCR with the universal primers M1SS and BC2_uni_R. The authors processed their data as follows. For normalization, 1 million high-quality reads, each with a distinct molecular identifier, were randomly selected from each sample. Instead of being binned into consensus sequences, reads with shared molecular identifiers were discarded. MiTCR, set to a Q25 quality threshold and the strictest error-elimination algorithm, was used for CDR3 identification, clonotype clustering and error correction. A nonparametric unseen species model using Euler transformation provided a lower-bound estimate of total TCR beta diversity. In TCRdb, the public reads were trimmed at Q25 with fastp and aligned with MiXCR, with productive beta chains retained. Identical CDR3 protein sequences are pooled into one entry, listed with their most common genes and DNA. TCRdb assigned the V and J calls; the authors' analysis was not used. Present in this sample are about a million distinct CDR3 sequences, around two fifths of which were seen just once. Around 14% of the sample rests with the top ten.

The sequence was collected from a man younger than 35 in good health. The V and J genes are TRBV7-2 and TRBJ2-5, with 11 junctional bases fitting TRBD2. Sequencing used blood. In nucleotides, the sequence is TGTGCCAGCAGCTATAGCGGGGGGGCCGATGAGCAGTACTTC. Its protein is CASSYSGGADEQYF.